This TCR beta chain was obtained from a study of T cells in Graves' hyperthyroidism and ophthalmopathy. Trimming cost V 6 bases and J 4 bases, with 27 bases left between them. The CDR3 has 18 residues. Per the germline V gene, CDR1 is SQVTM and CDR2 is ANQGSEA. The hyperthyroidism patients had all been newly diagnosed, and their disease duration was under 2 months. Their ages ranged from 18 to 65 years. Patients were excluded because of uncontrolled infection, other autoimmune disease, pregnancy or lactation. Regions amplified from RNA transcripts were the TCR beta CDR3 regions. A set of HTBI primers served as the primers for a first-round RT-PCR of the TCR CDR3. TCRdb reanalysed the multiplex PCR reads using MiXCR and keeps one entry per CDR3 protein. The sample lists 700,000 or so distinct CDR3 sequences, roughly 15% occurring once.

Sequencing was done on a sample of blood. The rearrangement links TRBV29-1 to TRBJ2-2; either TRBD1 or TRBD2 may fit D (5 bases each). The source is a man between 18 and 35 years old with Graves' hyperthyroidism. The CDR3 region is CSVGEAGGTADRTGELFF. The CDR3 coding sequence is TGCAGCGTAGGGGAAGCAGGTGGGACGGCTGATCGCACCGGGGAGCTGTTTTTT.